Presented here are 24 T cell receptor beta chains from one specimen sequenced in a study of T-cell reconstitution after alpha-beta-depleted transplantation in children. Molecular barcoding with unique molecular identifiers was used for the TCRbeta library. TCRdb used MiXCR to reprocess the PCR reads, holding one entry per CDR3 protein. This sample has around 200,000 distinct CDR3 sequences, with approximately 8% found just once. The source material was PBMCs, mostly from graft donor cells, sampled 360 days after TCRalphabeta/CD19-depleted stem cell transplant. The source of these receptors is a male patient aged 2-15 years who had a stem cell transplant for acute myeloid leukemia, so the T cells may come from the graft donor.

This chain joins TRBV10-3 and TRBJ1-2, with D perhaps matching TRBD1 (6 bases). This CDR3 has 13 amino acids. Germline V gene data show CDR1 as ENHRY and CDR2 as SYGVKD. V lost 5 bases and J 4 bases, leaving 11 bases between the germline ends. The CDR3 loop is CAISPGQSYGYTF. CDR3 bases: TGTGCCATCAGTCCTGGACAGTCCTATGGCTACACCTTC.

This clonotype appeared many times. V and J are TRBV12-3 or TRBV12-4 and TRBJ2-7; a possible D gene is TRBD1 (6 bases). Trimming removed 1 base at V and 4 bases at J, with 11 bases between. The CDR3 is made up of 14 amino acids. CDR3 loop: CASSLDRVSYEQYF. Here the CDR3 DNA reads TGTGCCAGCAGTTTAGACAGGGTCAGTTACGAGCAGTACTTC.

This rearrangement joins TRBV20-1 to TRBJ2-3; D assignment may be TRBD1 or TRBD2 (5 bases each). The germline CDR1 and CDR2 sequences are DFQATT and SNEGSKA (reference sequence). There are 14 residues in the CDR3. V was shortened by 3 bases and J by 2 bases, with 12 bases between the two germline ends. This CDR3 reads CSASWGSTTDTQYF. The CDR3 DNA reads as TGCAGTGCTAGTTGGGGGTCTACCACAGATACGCAGTATTTT.

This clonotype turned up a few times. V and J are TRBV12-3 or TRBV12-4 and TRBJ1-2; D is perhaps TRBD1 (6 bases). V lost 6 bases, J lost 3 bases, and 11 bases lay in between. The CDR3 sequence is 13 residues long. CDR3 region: CASSPDSDYGYTF. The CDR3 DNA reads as TGTGCCAGCAGCCCGGACAGCGACTATGGCTACACCTTC.

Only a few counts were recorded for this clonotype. The CDR3, as DNA: TGTGCCAGCAGCTTGGGCAGGGCGACCGGGGAGCTGTTTTTT. It specifies CASSLGRATGELFF. V usage is TRBV11-3 and J usage is TRBJ2-2, with a weak D call TRBD1 (5 bases). Germline V CDR1 and CDR2: SGHNT, YENEEA. V was clipped by 3 bases and J by 5 bases, with 10 bases between them. The CDR3 runs to 14 residues.

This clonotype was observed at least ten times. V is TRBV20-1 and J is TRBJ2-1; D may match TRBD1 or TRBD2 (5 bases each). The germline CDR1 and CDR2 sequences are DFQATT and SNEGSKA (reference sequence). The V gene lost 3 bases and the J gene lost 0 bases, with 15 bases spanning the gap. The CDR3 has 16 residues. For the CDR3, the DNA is TGCAGTGCTAGTGGGGACCCTCCGAGCTCCTACAATGAGCAGTTCTTC. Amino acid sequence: CSASGDPPSSYNEQFF.

CDR3 amino acids: CASKGGTGGYYGYTF. The CDR3 bases are TGTGCCAGCAAAGGGGGGACAGGGGGCTACTATGGCTACACCTTC. This chain uses TRBV2 with TRBJ1-2; 12 bases fit TRBD1. V gave up 7 bases and J gave up 3 bases; unmatched junction bases: 6. Per the germline V gene, CDR1 is SNHLY and CDR2 is FYNNEI. The CDR3 runs to 15 residues.

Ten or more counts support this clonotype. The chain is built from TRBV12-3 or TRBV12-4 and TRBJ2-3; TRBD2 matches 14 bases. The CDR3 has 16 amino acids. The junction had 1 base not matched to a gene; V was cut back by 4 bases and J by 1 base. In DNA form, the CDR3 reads TGTGCCAGCAGTTCGGGACTAGCGGGGGGCACAGATACGCAGTATTTT. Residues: CASSSGLAGGTDTQYF.

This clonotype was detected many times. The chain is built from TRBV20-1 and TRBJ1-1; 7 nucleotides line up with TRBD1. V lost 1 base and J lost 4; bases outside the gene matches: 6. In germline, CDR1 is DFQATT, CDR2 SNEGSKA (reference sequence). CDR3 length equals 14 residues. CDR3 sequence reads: CSARGNRGPTEAFF. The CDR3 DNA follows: TGCAGTGCTAGAGGGAACAGGGGCCCCACTGAAGCTTTCTTT.

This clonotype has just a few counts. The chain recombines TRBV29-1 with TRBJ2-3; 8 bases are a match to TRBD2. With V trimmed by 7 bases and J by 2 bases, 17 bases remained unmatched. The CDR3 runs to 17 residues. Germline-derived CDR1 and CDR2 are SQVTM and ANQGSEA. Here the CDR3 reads CSAWGRRGALTTDTQYF. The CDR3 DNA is TGCAGCGCGTGGGGACGGCGGGGGGCGCTTACCACAGATACGCAGTATTTT.

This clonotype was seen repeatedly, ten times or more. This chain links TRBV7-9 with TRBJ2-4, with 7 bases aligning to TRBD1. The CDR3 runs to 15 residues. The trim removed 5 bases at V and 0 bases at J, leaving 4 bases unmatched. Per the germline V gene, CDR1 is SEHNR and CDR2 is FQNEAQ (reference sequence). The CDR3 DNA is TGTGCCAGCAGCAAACAGGGGAGAGCCAAAAACATTCAGTACTTC. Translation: CASSKQGRAKNIQYF.

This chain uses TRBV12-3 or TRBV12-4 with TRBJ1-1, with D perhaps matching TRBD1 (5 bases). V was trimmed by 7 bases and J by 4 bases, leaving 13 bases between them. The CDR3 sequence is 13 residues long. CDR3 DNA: TGTGCCAGCATTTGGGGCCGGGGCACTGAAGCTTTCTTT. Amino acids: CASIWGRGTEAFF.

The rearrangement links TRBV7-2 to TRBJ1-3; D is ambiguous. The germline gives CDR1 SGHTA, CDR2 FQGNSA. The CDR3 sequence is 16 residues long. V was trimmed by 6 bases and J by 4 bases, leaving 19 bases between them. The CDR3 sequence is CASRFASANPGNTIYF. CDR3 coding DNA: TGTGCCAGCAGATTTGCCAGTGCCAATCCCGGAAACACCATATATTTT.

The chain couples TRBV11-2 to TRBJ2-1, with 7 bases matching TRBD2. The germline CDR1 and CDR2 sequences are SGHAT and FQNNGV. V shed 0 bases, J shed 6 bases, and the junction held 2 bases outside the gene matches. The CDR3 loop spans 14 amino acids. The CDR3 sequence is CASSLEGGFNEQFF. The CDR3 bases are TGTGCCAGCAGCTTAGAGGGGGGGTTCAATGAGCAGTTCTTC.

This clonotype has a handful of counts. This chain's CDR3 is CASSNWLGGRFQETQYF. CDR3 in DNA: TGTGCCAGCAGTAACTGGCTTGGCGGACGATTTCAAGAGACCCAGTACTTC. The V and J genes are TRBV27 and TRBJ2-5, with D unresolved. The CDR3 is made up of 17 amino acids. V lost 5 bases and J lost 2, with 21 bases in between. Germline CDR1 and CDR2: MNHEY and SMNVEV (reference sequence).

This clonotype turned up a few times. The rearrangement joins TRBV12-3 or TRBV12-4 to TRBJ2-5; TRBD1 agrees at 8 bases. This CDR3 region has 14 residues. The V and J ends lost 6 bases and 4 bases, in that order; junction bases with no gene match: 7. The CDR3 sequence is CASSGTGGGETQYF. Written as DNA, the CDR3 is TGTGCCAGCAGCGGGACAGGTGGTGGAGAGACCCAGTACTTC.

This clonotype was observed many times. This chain's CDR3 is CSARVYGPLGQQETQYF. DNA for the CDR3: TGCAGTGCTAGAGTTTACGGACCCCTCGGGCAACAAGAGACCCAGTACTTC. The V gene is TRBV20-1, the J gene TRBJ2-5, with D hard to call. In germline, CDR1 is DFQATT, CDR2 SNEGSKA (reference sequence). CDR3 size: 17 residues. V lost 1 base, J lost 2 bases, and 20 bases lay in between.

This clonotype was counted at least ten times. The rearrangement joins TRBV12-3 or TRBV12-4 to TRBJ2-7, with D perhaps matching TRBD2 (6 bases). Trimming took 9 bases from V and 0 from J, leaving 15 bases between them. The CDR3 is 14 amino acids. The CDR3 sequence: CASSPRGSSYEQYV. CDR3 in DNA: TGTGCCAGTAGTCCCCGGGGGAGCTCCTACGAGCAGTACGTC.

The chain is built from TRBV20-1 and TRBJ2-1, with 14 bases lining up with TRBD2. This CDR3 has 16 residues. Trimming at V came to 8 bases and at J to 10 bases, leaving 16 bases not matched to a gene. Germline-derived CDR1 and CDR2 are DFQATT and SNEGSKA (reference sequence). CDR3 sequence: CSSWGLAGERVGEQFF. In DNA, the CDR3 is TGCAGTTCCTGGGGACTAGCGGGAGAAAGGGTCGGGGAGCAGTTCTTC.

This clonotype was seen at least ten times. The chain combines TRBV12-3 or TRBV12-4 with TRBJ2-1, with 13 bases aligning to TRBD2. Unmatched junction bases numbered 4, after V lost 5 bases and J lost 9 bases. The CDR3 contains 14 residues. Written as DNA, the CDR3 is TGTGCCAGCAGTCGGACTAGCGGGAGTAGTGAGCAGTTCTTC. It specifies CASSRTSGSSEQFF.

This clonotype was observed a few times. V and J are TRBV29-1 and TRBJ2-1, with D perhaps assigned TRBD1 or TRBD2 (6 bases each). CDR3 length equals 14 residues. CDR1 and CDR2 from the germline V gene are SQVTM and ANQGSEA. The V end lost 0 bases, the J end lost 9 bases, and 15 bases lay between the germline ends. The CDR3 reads CSVEDRRLGGEQFF. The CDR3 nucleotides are TGCAGCGTTGAAGATCGACGACTAGGGGGTGAGCAGTTCTTC.

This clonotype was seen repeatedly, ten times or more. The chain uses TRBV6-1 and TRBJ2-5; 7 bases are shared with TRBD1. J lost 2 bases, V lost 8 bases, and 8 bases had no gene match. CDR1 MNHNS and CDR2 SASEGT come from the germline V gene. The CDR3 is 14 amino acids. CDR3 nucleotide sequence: TGTGCCAGCGCGCAGGGACAGTGGCAAGAGACCCAGTACTTC. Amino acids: CASAQGQWQETQYF.

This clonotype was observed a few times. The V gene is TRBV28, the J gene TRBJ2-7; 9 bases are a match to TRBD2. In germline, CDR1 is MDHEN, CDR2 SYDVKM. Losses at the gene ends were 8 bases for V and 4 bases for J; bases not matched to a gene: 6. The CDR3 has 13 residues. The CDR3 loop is CASQAGGLYEQYF. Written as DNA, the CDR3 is TGTGCCAGCCAAGCGGGGGGCCTGTACGAGCAGTACTTC.

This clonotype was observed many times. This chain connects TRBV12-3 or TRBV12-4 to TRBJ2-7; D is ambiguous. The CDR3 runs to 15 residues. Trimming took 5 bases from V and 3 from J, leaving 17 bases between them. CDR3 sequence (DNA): TGTGCCAGCAGTGACTTACAGCAAAATAACTACGAGCAGTACTTC. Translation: CASSDLQQNNYEQYF.